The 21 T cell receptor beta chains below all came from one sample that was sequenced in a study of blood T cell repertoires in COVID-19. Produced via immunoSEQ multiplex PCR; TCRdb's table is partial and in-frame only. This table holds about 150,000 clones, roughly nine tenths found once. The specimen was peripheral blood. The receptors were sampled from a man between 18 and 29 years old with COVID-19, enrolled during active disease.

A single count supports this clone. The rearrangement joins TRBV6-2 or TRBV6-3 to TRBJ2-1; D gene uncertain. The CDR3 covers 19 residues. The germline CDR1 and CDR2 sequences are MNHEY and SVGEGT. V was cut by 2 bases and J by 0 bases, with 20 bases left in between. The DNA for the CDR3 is TGTGCCAGCAGTTACCCAACTCTTACGTATACGAGCTCCTACAATGAGCAGTTCTTC. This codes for CASSYPTLTYTSSYNEQFF.

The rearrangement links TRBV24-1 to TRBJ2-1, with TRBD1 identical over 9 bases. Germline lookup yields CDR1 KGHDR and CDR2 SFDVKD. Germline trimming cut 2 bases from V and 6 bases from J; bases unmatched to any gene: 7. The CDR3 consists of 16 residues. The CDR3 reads CATSDWGTGFGNEQFF. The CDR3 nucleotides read TGTGCCACCAGTGATTGGGGGACAGGGTTCGGCAATGAGCAGTTCTTC.

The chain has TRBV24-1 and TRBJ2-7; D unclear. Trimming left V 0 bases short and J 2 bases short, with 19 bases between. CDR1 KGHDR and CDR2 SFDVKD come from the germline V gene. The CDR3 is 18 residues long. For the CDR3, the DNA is TGTGCCACCAGTGATTTGCAAATTTCGGCAGGTCTTGCCTACGAGCAGTACTTC. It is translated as CATSDLQISAGLAYEQYF.

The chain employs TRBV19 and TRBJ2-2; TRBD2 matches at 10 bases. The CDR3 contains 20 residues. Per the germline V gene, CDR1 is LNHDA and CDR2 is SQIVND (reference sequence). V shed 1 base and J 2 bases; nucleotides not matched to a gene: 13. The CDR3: CASSIGRPGRTSGNTGELFF. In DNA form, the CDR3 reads TGTGCCAGTAGTATAGGCCGGCCAGGGAGGACTAGCGGAAACACCGGGGAGCTGTTTTTT. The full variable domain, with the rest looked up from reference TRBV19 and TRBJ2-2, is DGGITQSPKYLFRKEGQNVTLSCEQNLNHDAMYWYRQDPGQGLRLIYYSQIVNDFQKGDIAEGYSVSREKKESFPLTVTSAQKNPTAFYLCASSIGRPGRTSGNTGELFFGEGSRLTVL.

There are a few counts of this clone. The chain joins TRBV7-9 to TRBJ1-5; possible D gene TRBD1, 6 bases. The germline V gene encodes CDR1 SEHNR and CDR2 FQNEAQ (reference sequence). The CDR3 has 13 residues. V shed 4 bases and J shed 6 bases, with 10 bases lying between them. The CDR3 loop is CASSSRGTQPQHF. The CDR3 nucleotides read TGTGCCAGCAGCTCCAGGGGCACTCAGCCCCAGCATTTT. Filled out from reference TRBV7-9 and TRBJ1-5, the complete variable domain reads DTGVSQNPRHKITKRGQNVTFRCDPISEHNRLYWYRQTLGQGPEFLTYFQNEAQLEKSRLLSDRFSAERPKGSFSTLEIQRTEQGDSAMYLCASSSRGTQPQHFGDGTRLSIL.

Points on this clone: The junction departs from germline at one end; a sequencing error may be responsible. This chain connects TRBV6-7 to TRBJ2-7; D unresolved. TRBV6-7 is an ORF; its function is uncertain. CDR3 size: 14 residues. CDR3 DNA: TGTGCCAGCAGCTACTCCCTATTAGATTACGAGCAGTACTTC. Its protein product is CASSYSLLDYEQYF.

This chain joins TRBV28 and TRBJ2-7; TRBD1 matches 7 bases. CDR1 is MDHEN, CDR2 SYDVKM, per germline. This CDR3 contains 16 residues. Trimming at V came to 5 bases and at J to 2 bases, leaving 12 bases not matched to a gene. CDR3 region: CASSRWTGFLTYEQYF. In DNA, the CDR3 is TGTGCCAGCAGTCGCTGGACAGGTTTTCTAACCTACGAGCAGTACTTC.

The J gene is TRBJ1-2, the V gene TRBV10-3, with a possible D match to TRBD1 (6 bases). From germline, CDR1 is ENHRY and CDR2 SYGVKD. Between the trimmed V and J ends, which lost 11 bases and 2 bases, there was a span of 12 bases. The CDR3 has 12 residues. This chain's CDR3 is CAVLQGNYGYTF. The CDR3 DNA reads TGTGCCGTATTACAGGGCAACTATGGCTACACCTTC.

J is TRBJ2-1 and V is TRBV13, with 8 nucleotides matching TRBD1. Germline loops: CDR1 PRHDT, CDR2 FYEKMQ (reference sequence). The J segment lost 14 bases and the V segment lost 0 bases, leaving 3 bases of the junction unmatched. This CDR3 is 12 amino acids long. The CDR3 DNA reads TGTGCCAGCAGCTTAGGCAGGGGGCGAGAGTTCTTC. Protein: CASSLGRGREFF.

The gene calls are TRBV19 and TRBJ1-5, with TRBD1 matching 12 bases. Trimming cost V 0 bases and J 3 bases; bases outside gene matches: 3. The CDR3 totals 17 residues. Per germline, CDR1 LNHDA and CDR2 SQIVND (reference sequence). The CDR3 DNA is TGTGCCAGTAGTATAGACAGGGACAGGGGGCTCAATCAGCCCCAGCATTTT. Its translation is CASSIDRDRGLNQPQHF.

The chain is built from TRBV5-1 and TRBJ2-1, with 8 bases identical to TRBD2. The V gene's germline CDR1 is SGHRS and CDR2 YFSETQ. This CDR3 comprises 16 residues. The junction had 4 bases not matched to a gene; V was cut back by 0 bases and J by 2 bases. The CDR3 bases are TGCGCCAGCAGCTTGGCACTAGCGGCAACCTACAATGAGCAGTTCTTC. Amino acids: CASSLALAATYNEQFF.

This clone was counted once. CDR3 in DNA: TGTGCCTGGAGTGTACACACCTACGAGCAGTACTTC. Amino acids: CAWSVHTYEQYF. This rearrangement joins TRBV30 to TRBJ2-7, with unresolved D. In germline, CDR1 is GTSNPN, CDR2 SVGIG (reference sequence). The CDR3 spans 12 residues. Deletions cut 0 bases from V and 2 bases from J, with 5 bases between. Full variable domain (rest looked up from reference TRBV30 and TRBJ2-7): SQTIHQWPATLVQPVGSPLSLECTVEGTSNPNLYWYRQAAGRGLQLLFYSVGIGQISSEVPQNLSASRPQDRQFILSSKKLLLSDSGFYLCAWSVHTYEQYFGPGTRLTVT.

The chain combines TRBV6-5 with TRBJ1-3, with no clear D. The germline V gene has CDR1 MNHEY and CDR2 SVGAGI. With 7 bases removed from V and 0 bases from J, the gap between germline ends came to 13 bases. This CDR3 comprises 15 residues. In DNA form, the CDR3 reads TGTGCCAGCACCCACACAGTATCCTCTGGAAACACCATATATTTT. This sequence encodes CASTHTVSSGNTIYF.

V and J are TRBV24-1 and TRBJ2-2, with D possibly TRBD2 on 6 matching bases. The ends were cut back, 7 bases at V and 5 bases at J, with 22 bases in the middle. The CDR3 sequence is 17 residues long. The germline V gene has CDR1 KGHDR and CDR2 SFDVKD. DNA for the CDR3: TGTGCCACCAGCGCACCTTCTTCGGGAGTTAGGACCGGGGAGCTGTTTTTT. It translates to CATSAPSSGVRTGELFF.

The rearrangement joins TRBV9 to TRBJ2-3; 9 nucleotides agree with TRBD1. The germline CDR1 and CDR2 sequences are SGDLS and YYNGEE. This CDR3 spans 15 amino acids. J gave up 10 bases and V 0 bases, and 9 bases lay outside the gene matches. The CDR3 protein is CASSVATGGPASQYF. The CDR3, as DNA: TGTGCCAGCAGCGTAGCGACAGGGGGGCCAGCCTCGCAGTATTTT. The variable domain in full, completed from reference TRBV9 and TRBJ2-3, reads DSGVTQTPKHLITATGQRVTLRCSPRSGDLSVYWYQQSLDQGLQFLIQYYNGEERAKGNILERFSAQQFPDLHSELNLSSLELGDSALYFCASSVATGGPASQYFGPGTRLTVL.

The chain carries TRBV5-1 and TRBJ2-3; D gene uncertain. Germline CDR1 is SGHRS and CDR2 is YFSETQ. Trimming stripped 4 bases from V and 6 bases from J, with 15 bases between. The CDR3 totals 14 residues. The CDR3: CASSVELYSDTQYF. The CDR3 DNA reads TGCGCCAGCAGCGTAGAACTTTATTCGGATACGCAGTATTTT.

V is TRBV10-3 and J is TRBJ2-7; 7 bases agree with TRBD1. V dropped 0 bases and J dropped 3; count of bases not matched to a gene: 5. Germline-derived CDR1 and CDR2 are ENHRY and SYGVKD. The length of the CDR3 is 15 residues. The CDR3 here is CAISESRQGSYEQYF. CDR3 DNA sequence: TGTGCCATCAGTGAGTCAAGACAGGGAAGCTACGAGCAGTACTTC.

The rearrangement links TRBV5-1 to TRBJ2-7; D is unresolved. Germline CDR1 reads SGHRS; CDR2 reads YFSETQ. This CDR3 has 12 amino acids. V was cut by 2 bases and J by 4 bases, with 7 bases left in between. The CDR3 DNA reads TGCGCCAGCAGCTTAGACTGGTACGAGCAGTACTTC. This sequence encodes CASSLDWYEQYF.

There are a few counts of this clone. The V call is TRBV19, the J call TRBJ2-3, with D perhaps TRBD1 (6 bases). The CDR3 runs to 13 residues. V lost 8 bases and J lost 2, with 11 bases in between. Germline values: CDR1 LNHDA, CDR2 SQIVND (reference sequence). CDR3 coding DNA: TGTGCCAGTCAGGACAGACTCACAGATACGCAGTATTTT. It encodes CASQDRLTDTQYF.

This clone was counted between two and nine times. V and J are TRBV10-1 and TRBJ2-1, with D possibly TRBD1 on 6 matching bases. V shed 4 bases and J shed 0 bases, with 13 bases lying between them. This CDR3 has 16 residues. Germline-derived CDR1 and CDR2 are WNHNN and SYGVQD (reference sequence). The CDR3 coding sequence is TGCGCCAGCAGTGCCGGGACACCTAGCTCCTACAATGAGCAGTTCTTC. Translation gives CASSAGTPSSYNEQFF.

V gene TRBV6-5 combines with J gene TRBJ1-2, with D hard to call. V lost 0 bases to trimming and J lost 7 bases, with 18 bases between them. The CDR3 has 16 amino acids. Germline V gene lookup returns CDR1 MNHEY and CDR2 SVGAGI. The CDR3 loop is CASSYSRVGPSSGYTF. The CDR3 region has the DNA TGTGCCAGCAGTTACTCGCGGGTCGGCCCCTCGTCTGGCTACACCTTC.